This entry concerns a single T cell receptor beta chain. The antigen is unknown. Germline CDR1 is ENHRY and CDR2 is SYGVKD. V was clipped by 10 bases and J by 5 bases, with 18 bases between them. The CDR3 has 14 residues. These data originate in a study of radiotherapy plus CTLA-4 blockade in lung cancer. At the level of the study: Overall, around 19% of patients showed an objective response, while 31% attained disease control.

Focal radiation and CTLA-4 blockade (ipilimumab) were tested in chemo-refractory metastatic non-small-cell lung cancer patients. Study findings and constraints: Best predicting response, reportedly, were early blood T cell clone dynamics, with interferon-beta.

Using immunoSEQ multiplex PCR, the repertoire was profiled, and TCRdb retains in-frame clones only, with some absent. Of some 60,000 clones detected, roughly 80% appear once; the ten largest clones hold approximately 15%. V is TRBV10-3 and J is TRBJ1-5; tentatively, D is TRBD1 (5 bases). The sequenced sample was peripheral blood, obtained from a patient treated with radiotherapy plus ipilimumab. This clonotype was sampled from a human donor with non-small cell lung cancer who had a complete response to radiotherapy plus ipilimumab. The CDR3 coding sequence is TGTGCCACCATGGACACCACGAGAGATCAGCCCCAGCATTTT. Its protein product is CATMDTTRDQPQHF.